This TCR beta chain was recovered during a study of blood T cell repertoires in COVID-19. Across the whole study: T cells, B-cell-depleted T cells, or PBMCs supplied cDNA or gDNA.

The sample holds a few counts of this clone. As processed by the authors: Amplified reference gene primers provided the basis for estimating nucleated cell counts. The protocol was immunoSEQ multiplex PCR, while the TCRdb copy is restricted to in-frame clones and leaves out a portion. V and J calls and clone size are those listed in that table; D and trimming were worked out from the DNA. The table has approximately 130,000 clones, 81% seen once. The V gene's germline CDR1 is MDHEN and CDR2 SYDVKM. The CDR3 sequence is 12 residues long. J lost 11 bases, V lost 6 bases, and 5 bases had no gene match. The gene calls are TRBV28 and TRBJ1-1; 11 positions match TRBD1. The receptor was derived from a woman aged 55 to 70 with active or convalescent COVID-19. Sequenced sample: peripheral blood. Written as DNA, the CDR3 is TGTGCCAGCAGAGACCGGGACAGGGGGGCTTTCTTT. Amino acid sequence: CASRDRDRGAFF.